One sample yielded the 3 T cell receptor beta chains listed below, sequenced in a study of blood T cell repertoires in COVID-19. Clones were sequenced by immunoSEQ multiplex PCR, and TCRdb holds only the in-frame ones, with some missing. Of 250,000 to 400,000 clones in the sample, about nine tenths were seen once. What was sequenced was peripheral blood. The receptor set was obtained from a woman aged 30 to 39 with COVID-19, enrolled during active disease.

This chain joins TRBV4-3 and TRBJ1-2; the match to TRBD1 covers 7 bases. The CDR3 loop spans 16 amino acids. V shed 0 bases, J shed 2 bases, and the junction held 6 bases outside the gene matches. The germline V gene has CDR1 LGHNA and CDR2 YSLEER. The CDR3 sequence: CASSQEVLQGNYGYTF. The CDR3 coding sequence is TGCGCCAGCAGCCAAGAAGTCTTACAGGGGAACTATGGCTACACCTTC.

V gene TRBV9 combines with J gene TRBJ2-1; TRBD2 matches 11 bases. CDR1 SGDLS and CDR2 YYNGEE come from the germline V gene. V gave up 4 bases and J gave up 9 bases; unmatched junction bases: 9. CDR3 length: 15 residues. The CDR3 region has the DNA TGTGCCAGCAGCTCCAGCGTAGCGGGGGGGGCTGAGCAGTTCTTC. Translating it yields CASSSSVAGGAEQFF.

The table lists this clone with a count of one. This chain uses TRBV28 with TRBJ1-6, with D tentatively TRBD1 (5 bases). The CDR3 is 16 amino acids. The V gene lost 6 bases and the J gene lost 0 bases, with 12 bases spanning the gap. Germline values: CDR1 MDHEN, CDR2 SYDVKM. In DNA form, the CDR3 reads TGTGCCAGCAGCCGGGGGTTAAGCTCCTATAATTCACCCCTCCACTTT. Protein product: CASSRGLSSYNSPLHF.